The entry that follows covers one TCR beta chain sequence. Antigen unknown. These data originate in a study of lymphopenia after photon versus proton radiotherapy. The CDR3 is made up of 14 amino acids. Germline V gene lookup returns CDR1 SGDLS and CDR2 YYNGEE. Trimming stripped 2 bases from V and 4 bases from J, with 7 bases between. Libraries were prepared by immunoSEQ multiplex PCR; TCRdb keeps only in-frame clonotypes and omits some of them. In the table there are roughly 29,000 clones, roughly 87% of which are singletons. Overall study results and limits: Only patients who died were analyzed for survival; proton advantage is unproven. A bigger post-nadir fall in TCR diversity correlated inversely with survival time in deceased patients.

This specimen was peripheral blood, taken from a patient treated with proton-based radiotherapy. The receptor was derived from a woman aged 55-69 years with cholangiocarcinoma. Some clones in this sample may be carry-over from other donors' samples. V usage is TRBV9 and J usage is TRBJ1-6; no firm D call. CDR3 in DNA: TGTGCCAGCAGCGTGGGCTCTTATAATTCACCCCTCCACTTT. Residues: CASSVGSYNSPLHF.